The rows below give T cell receptor beta chains drawn from one sample of a study of T cells in localized non-small cell lung cancer. Repertoires were generated with immunoSEQ multiplex PCR, while TCRdb's copy carries only in-frame clones and drops some. The sample has about 24,000 clones, approximately 83% seen once; the top ten hold 4% to 5.5%. Sequenced material: PBMCs, taken before any cancer treatment. These receptors were taken from a man aged 40-75 years with stage II lung adenocarcinoma. Each CDR3 is given with its conserved first and last residue. Each record gives: clone size, V gene, J gene, D gene, CDR3 protein, CDR3 DNA. A D gene is named only where the DNA matches it firmly. Clone size is not always given. Where it is, it says once, few, many or a class for expanded clones.

clone size: -; V gene: TRBV7-9; J gene: TRBJ1-1; D gene: -; CDR3 protein: CASSLREVAFF; CDR3 DNA: TGTGCCAGCAGCCTTAGAGAAGTGGCTTTCTTT
clone size: -; V gene: TRBV11-2; J gene: TRBJ2-7; D gene: -; CDR3 protein: CASSLGALYEQYF; CDR3 DNA: TGTGCCAGCAGCTTAGGGGCGCTATACGAGCAGTACTTC
clone size: few; V gene: TRBV10-3; J gene: TRBJ1-2; D gene: TRBD1; CDR3 protein: CATLLGQGRSYTF; CDR3 DNA: TGTGCCACCCTCCTGGGACAGGGAAGGAGCTACACCTTC
clone size: -; V gene: TRBV18; J gene: TRBJ2-1; D gene: -; CDR3 protein: CASSPQGGYYNEQFF; CDR3 DNA: TGTGCCAGCTCACCGCAGGGTGGCTACTACAATGAGCAGTTCTTC
clone size: -; V gene: TRBV5-8; J gene: TRBJ2-1; D gene: -; CDR3 protein: CASSLGKSSYNEQFF; CDR3 DNA: TGTGCCAGCAGCTTAGGGAAAAGCTCCTACAATGAGCAGTTCTTC
clone size: -; V gene: TRBV12-5; J gene: TRBJ1-1; D gene: -; CDR3 protein: CASGLVTEEAFF; CDR3 DNA: TGTGCTAGTGGTTTGGTAACAGAAGAAGCTTTCTTT
clone size: -; V gene: TRBV4-2; J gene: TRBJ2-1; D gene: -; CDR3 protein: CASRYRDGDYNEQFF; CDR3 DNA: TGTGCCAGCAGGTACCGGGACGGGGATTACAATGAGCAGTTCTTC
clone size: once; V gene: TRBV5-6; J gene: TRBJ2-2; D gene: -; CDR3 protein: CASSLVGAAGELFF; CDR3 DNA: TGTGCCAGCAGCTTGGTGGGGGCCGCCGGGGAGCTGTTTTTT
clone size: -; V gene: TRBV4-1; J gene: TRBJ2-3; D gene: -; CDR3 protein: CASSQDGLPRDTQYF; CDR3 DNA: TGCGCCAGCAGCCAAGACGGGCTCCCTAGGGATACGCAGTATTTT
clone size: -; V gene: TRBV9; J gene: TRBJ2-7; D gene: -; CDR3 protein: CASSVGSIPSYEQYF; CDR3 DNA: TGTGCCAGCAGCGTAGGGTCCATCCCCTCCTACGAGCAGTACTTC
clone size: -; V gene: TRBV25-1; J gene: TRBJ1-2; D gene: TRBD1; CDR3 protein: CASFGQGANYGYTF; CDR3 DNA: TGTGCCAGTTTCGGACAGGGAGCTAACTATGGCTACACCTTC
clone size: -; V gene: TRBV6-5; J gene: TRBJ1-3; D gene: -; CDR3 protein: CASSYSLLGGNTIYF; CDR3 DNA: TGTGCCAGCAGTTACTCTCTTCTGGGGGGAAACACCATATATTTT
clone size: -; V gene: TRBV6-5; J gene: TRBJ2-7; D gene: -; CDR3 protein: CASSSSSREQYF; CDR3 DNA: TGTGCCAGCAGTTCCAGTAGTCGGGAGCAGTACTTC
clone size: -; V gene: TRBV11-2; J gene: TRBJ2-1; D gene: -; CDR3 protein: CASSLVSRSSYNEQFF; CDR3 DNA: TGTGCCAGCAGCTTAGTTTCGCGGAGCTCCTACAATGAGCAGTTCTTC
clone size: -; V gene: TRBV27; J gene: TRBJ2-7; D gene: -; CDR3 protein: CASSSIPSAEQYF; CDR3 DNA: TGTGCCAGCAGTTCGATTCCATCGGCCGAGCAGTACTTC
clone size: once; V gene: TRBV28; J gene: TRBJ2-5; D gene: TRBD1; CDR3 protein: CASSVSGQGGETQYF; CDR3 DNA: TGTGCCAGCAGTGTATCTGGACAGGGTGGTGAGACCCAGTACTTC
clone size: -; V gene: TRBV7-3; J gene: TRBJ2-5; D gene: TRBD2; CDR3 protein: CASSPFGGQETQYF; CDR3 DNA: TGTGCCAGCAGCCCATTCGGGGGGCAAGAGACCCAGTACTTC
clone size: -; V gene: TRBV7-6; J gene: TRBJ2-1; D gene: TRBD1; CDR3 protein: CASSLGPGQGYEQFF; CDR3 DNA: TGTGCCAGCAGCTTAGGACCGGGACAGGGGTATGAGCAGTTCTTC
clone size: -; V gene: TRBV5-6; J gene: TRBJ2-2; D gene: -; CDR3 protein: CASSLAGGAEAGELFF; CDR3 DNA: TGTGCCAGCAGCTTGGCAGGGGGGGCCGAAGCCGGGGAGCTGTTTTTT
clone size: few; V gene: TRBV5-6; J gene: TRBJ1-3; D gene: TRBD1; CDR3 protein: CASSFGTGQSNTIYF; CDR3 DNA: TGTGCCAGCAGCTTTGGGACAGGCCAGAGTAACACCATATATTTT
clone size: -; V gene: TRBV5-4; J gene: TRBJ1-1; D gene: TRBD1; CDR3 protein: CASSIGQGADEAFF; CDR3 DNA: TGTGCCAGCAGCATAGGACAGGGGGCGGATGAAGCTTTCTTT
clone size: once; V gene: TRBV27; J gene: TRBJ2-1; D gene: TRBD2; CDR3 protein: CASSPRWREGHEQFF; CDR3 DNA: TGTGCCAGCAGCCCCCGATGGCGGGAGGGCCATGAGCAGTTCTTC
clone size: -; V gene: TRBV5-1; J gene: TRBJ2-7; D gene: TRBD1; CDR3 protein: CASSLDRGQGEQYF; CDR3 DNA: TGCGCCAGCAGCTTAGACAGGGGCCAGGGCGAGCAGTACTTC
clone size: -; V gene: TRBV27; J gene: TRBJ1-2; D gene: -; CDR3 protein: CASSFRAGEGYTF; CDR3 DNA: TGTGCCAGCAGTTTTCGTGCAGGGGAAGGCTACACCTTC
clone size: -; V gene: TRBV5-1; J gene: TRBJ2-2; D gene: -; CDR3 protein: CASRSRTDTGELFF; CDR3 DNA: TGCGCCAGCAGGTCTCGGACAGACACCGGGGAGCTGTTTTTT
clone size: -; V gene: TRBV5-1; J gene: TRBJ2-7; D gene: -; CDR3 protein: CASSGSQGPYEQYF; CDR3 DNA: TGCGCCAGCAGCGGATCACAGGGTCCCTACGAGCAGTACTTC
clone size: few; V gene: TRBV14; J gene: TRBJ1-6; D gene: -; CDR3 protein: CASSRHDSPLHF; CDR3 DNA: TGTGCCAGCAGCCGCCACGATTCACCCCTCCACTTT
clone size: -; V gene: TRBV6-1; J gene: TRBJ2-3; D gene: -; CDR3 protein: CASRSRRGESDTQYF; CDR3 DNA: TGTGCCAGCAGATCCCGCAGGGGTGAGTCAGATACGCAGTATTTT
clone size: -; V gene: TRBV18; J gene: TRBJ1-1; D gene: -; CDR3 protein: CASSPLQGNTEAFF; CDR3 DNA: TGTGCCAGCTCACCTCTTCAGGGGAACACTGAAGCTTTCTTT
clone size: -; V gene: TRBV4-2; J gene: TRBJ2-1; D gene: TRBD2; CDR3 protein: CASSPTPGGSSYNEQFF; CDR3 DNA: TGTGCCAGCAGCCCCACTCCGGGGGGGAGCTCCTACAATGAGCAGTTCTTC
clone size: -; V gene: TRBV9; J gene: TRBJ1-2; D gene: TRBD1; CDR3 protein: CASSVGGQVFYGYTF; CDR3 DNA: TGTGCCAGCAGCGTAGGGGGACAGGTGTTCTATGGCTACACCTTC
clone size: -; V gene: TRBV6-1; J gene: TRBJ2-7; D gene: TRBD1; CDR3 protein: CASSEPGTGAYEQYF; CDR3 DNA: TGTGCCAGCAGTGAACCCGGGACAGGGGCCTACGAGCAGTACTTC
clone size: -; V gene: TRBV9; J gene: TRBJ2-2; D gene: -; CDR3 protein: CASSVSRDTPNTGELFF; CDR3 DNA: TGTGCCAGCAGCGTATCAAGAGACACCCCGAACACCGGGGAGCTGTTTTTT
clone size: -; V gene: TRBV19; J gene: TRBJ2-5; D gene: -; CDR3 protein: CATSDGTTYQETQYF; CDR3 DNA: TGTGCCACTTCGGACGGGACAACGTACCAAGAGACCCAGTACTTC
clone size: -; V gene: TRBV7-9; J gene: TRBJ2-3; D gene: -; CDR3 protein: CASSGDATDTQYF; CDR3 DNA: TGTGCCAGCAGCGGGGACGCAACAGATACGCAGTATTTT
clone size: -; V gene: TRBV19; J gene: TRBJ2-1; D gene: TRBD1; CDR3 protein: CASNPPAGTGNYNEQFF; CDR3 DNA: TGTGCCAGTAACCCACCTGCGGGGACAGGTAACTACAATGAGCAGTTCTTC
clone size: -; V gene: TRBV27; J gene: TRBJ1-1; D gene: TRBD1; CDR3 protein: CASIQQGPYTEAFF; CDR3 DNA: TGTGCCAGCATCCAACAGGGGCCCTACACTGAAGCTTTCTTT
clone size: -; V gene: TRBV4-3; J gene: TRBJ2-1; D gene: -; CDR3 protein: CASSAWTGDNEQFF; CDR3 DNA: TGCGCCAGCAGCGCCTGGACTGGCGACAATGAGCAGTTCTTC
clone size: -; V gene: TRBV7-3; J gene: TRBJ2-1; D gene: TRBD2; CDR3 protein: CASSSWTSGGDEQFF; CDR3 DNA: TGTGCCAGCAGCTCCTGGACTAGCGGGGGAGATGAGCAGTTCTTC
clone size: -; V gene: TRBV7-6; J gene: TRBJ2-7; D gene: -; CDR3 protein: CASSLVGTGEQYF; CDR3 DNA: TGTGCCAGCAGCTTAGTGGGCACGGGTGAGCAGTACTTC
clone size: -; V gene: TRBV9; J gene: TRBJ2-1; D gene: -; CDR3 protein: CASSVGRGHNDEQFF; CDR3 DNA: TGTGCCAGCAGCGTGGGGAGGGGACACAACGATGAGCAGTTCTTC